This T cell receptor beta chain came from a study of blood T cells in healthy people across ages. Overall study findings and caveats: Total diversity from one million sequenced T cells was likely underestimated.

V lost 4 bases and J 4 bases, leaving 17 bases between the germline ends. Looked up from germline, CDR1 is SGDLS and CDR2 is YYNGEE. CDR3 length equals 15 residues. Concerning this clonotype itself: Antigen unknown.

A second PCR of 7 to 11 cycles used a sample-barcoded 5' primer and a J-beta primer mix. Each TCR beta cDNA got a 12-nucleotide random molecular identifier. From each sample, at least 2.5 million paired-end reads containing CDR3 were obtained. TCRdb reprocessed the 5' RACE reads via MiXCR and lists one record per CDR3 protein. The sample shows roughly 2 million distinct CDR3 sequences, roughly 52% of them seen only once. The TCR originated in a woman aged 40 to 55 in good health. Sequenced sample: blood. This sequence joins TRBV9 and TRBJ2-5; D is possibly TRBD1 or TRBD2 (5 bases each). The CDR3 region has the DNA TGTGCCAGCAGCACCGATGGGCAGGGACGAGAGACCCAGTACTTC. Its translation: CASSTDGQGRETQYF.